This is a list of T cell receptor beta chains from one sample in a study of response to subunit inactivated influenza vaccine. Each CDR3 protein is one row after TCRdb ran MiXCR on the RT-PCR reads. Here the sample spans over 800,000 distinct CDR3 sequences, 21% being singletons. The source was PBMCs from blood, collected roughly 5 days after vaccination. The receptors derive from a middle-aged man who received an inactivated influenza vaccine. Both conserved end residues are part of each CDR3. A D gene is named only where the DNA matches it firmly. Clone size is shown for a subset of rows, as once, few, many or a class of expanded clone.

J gene: TRBJ1-2; D gene: TRBD1; V gene: TRBV24-1; clone size: few; CDR3 protein: CATRGTGVDYGYTF; CDR3 DNA: TGTGCCACCAGAGGGACAGGGGTCGACTATGGCTACACCTTC
J gene: TRBJ2-3; D gene: .; V gene: TRBV20-1; clone size: .; CDR3 protein: CSAAVYRTDTQYF; CDR3 DNA: TGCAGTGCCGCGGTATACAGGACAGATACGCAGTATTTT
J gene: TRBJ2-7; D gene: TRBD1; V gene: TRBV7-2; clone size: .; CDR3 protein: CASSSRQGVYEQYF; CDR3 DNA: TGTGCCAGCAGCAGCCGACAGGGAGTCTACGAGCAGTACTTC
J gene: TRBJ2-3; D gene: TRBD2; V gene: TRBV20-1; clone size: .; CDR3 protein: CSARGDYRTDTQYF; CDR3 DNA: TGCAGTGCTAGGGGGGACTACCGCACAGATACGCAGTATTTT
J gene: TRBJ1-6; D gene: .; V gene: TRBV10-3; clone size: .; CDR3 protein: CAISESTASGSPLHF; CDR3 DNA: TGTGCCATCAGTGAGTCGACTGCGAGTGGCTCACCCCTCCACTTT
J gene: TRBJ2-3; D gene: TRBD2; V gene: TRBV5-1; clone size: many; CDR3 protein: CASSLVAGEDTQYF; CDR3 DNA: TGCGCCAGCAGCTTGGTAGCGGGAGAAGATACGCAGTATTTT
J gene: TRBJ2-7; D gene: .; V gene: TRBV24-1; clone size: few; CDR3 protein: CATSDSGTLSYEQYF; CDR3 DNA: TGTGCCACCAGTGATTCCGGGACACTTAGCTACGAGCAGTACTTC
J gene: TRBJ1-6; D gene: TRBD1; V gene: TRBV7-2; clone size: .; CDR3 protein: CASSGTGVNSPLHF; CDR3 DNA: TGTGCCAGCAGCGGTACAGGGGTTAATTCACCCCTCCACTTT
J gene: TRBJ2-7; D gene: TRBD1; V gene: TRBV11-2; clone size: few; CDR3 protein: CASSLGTGEPYEQYF; CDR3 DNA: TGTGCCAGCAGCTTAGGGACAGGGGAACCCTACGAGCAGTACTTC
J gene: TRBJ2-2; D gene: TRBD1; V gene: TRBV7-2; clone size: .; CDR3 protein: CASSRRDRAGELFF; CDR3 DNA: TGTGCCAGCAGCCGACGGGACAGGGCCGGGGAGCTGTTTTTT
J gene: TRBJ2-5; D gene: .; V gene: TRBV20-1; clone size: few; CDR3 protein: CSARFRGETQYF; CDR3 DNA: TGCAGTGCTAGATTCCGAGGCGAGACCCAGTACTTC
J gene: TRBJ1-6; D gene: .; V gene: TRBV7-2; clone size: .; CDR3 protein: CASSPVRTDYNSPLHF; CDR3 DNA: TGTGCCAGCAGCCCCGTAAGGACAGATTATAATTCACCCCTCCACTTT
J gene: TRBJ2-3; D gene: TRBD2; V gene: TRBV28; clone size: .; CDR3 protein: CASSGTSGKSTDTQYF; CDR3 DNA: TGTGCCAGCAGCGGGACTAGCGGCAAAAGCACAGATACGCAGTATTTT
J gene: TRBJ2-5; D gene: .; V gene: TRBV29-1; clone size: .; CDR3 protein: CSVEGFGQAEETQYF; CDR3 DNA: TGCAGCGTTGAGGGATTTGGTCAGGCTGAAGAGACCCAGTACTTC
J gene: TRBJ2-1; D gene: TRBD2; V gene: TRBV7-2; clone size: .; CDR3 protein: CASSLARLAGGGPHNEQFF; CDR3 DNA: TGTGCCAGCAGCTTAGCAAGACTAGCGGGAGGCGGTCCGCACAATGAGCAGTTCTTC
J gene: TRBJ2-7; D gene: TRBD2; V gene: TRBV29-1; clone size: few; CDR3 protein: CSVRRGLAGTYEQYF; CDR3 DNA: TGCAGCGTCCGGAGGGGACTAGCGGGGACCTACGAGCAGTACTTC
J gene: TRBJ2-5; D gene: .; V gene: TRBV5-1; clone size: .; CDR3 protein: CASSLETGARETQYF; CDR3 DNA: TGCGCCAGCAGCTTGGAGACCGGGGCAAGAGAGACCCAGTACTTC
J gene: TRBJ2-1; D gene: .; V gene: TRBV6-1; clone size: few; CDR3 protein: CASSDTPGIINEQFF; CDR3 DNA: TGTGCCAGCAGTGACACCCCCGGGATAATAAATGAGCAGTTCTTC
J gene: TRBJ2-2; D gene: .; V gene: TRBV11-2; clone size: .; CDR3 protein: CASSSPTGSWVTGELFF; CDR3 DNA: TGTGCCAGCAGCTCCCCGACAGGCTCTTGGGTCACCGGGGAGCTGTTTTTT
J gene: TRBJ1-6; D gene: .; V gene: TRBV6-1; clone size: .; CDR3 protein: CASSWTPPQALHF; CDR3 DNA: TGTGCCAGCAGCTGGACACCTCCTCAGGCCCTCCACTTT
J gene: TRBJ1-2; D gene: TRBD1; V gene: TRBV19; clone size: few; CDR3 protein: CAGRQGNYGYTF; CDR3 DNA: TGTGCCGGAAGACAGGGAAACTATGGCTACACCTTC
J gene: TRBJ1-6; D gene: TRBD1; V gene: TRBV2; clone size: few; CDR3 protein: CASTKGTGFNSPLHF; CDR3 DNA: TGTGCCAGCACCAAGGGGACAGGGTTCAATTCACCCCTCCACTTT
J gene: TRBJ2-7; D gene: TRBD2; V gene: TRBV28; clone size: .; CDR3 protein: CASSSSSGGANEQYF; CDR3 DNA: TGTGCCAGCAGTTCGTCTAGCGGGGGGGCCAACGAGCAGTACTTC
J gene: TRBJ2-1; D gene: TRBD2; V gene: TRBV24-1; clone size: .; CDR3 protein: CATSDSSGSSYNEQFF; CDR3 DNA: TGTGCCACCAGTGATTCTAGCGGGAGTTCCTACAATGAGCAGTTCTTC
J gene: TRBJ2-7; D gene: .; V gene: TRBV10-3; clone size: .; CDR3 protein: CAISERESYEQYF; CDR3 DNA: TGTGCCATCAGTGAGAGGGAATCCTACGAGCAGTACTTC
J gene: TRBJ1-2; D gene: .; V gene: TRBV2; clone size: .; CDR3 protein: CASSEAPGSGYTF; CDR3 DNA: TGTGCCAGCAGTGAAGCACCAGGGTCCGGCTACACCTTC
J gene: TRBJ2-7; D gene: TRBD2; V gene: TRBV20-1; clone size: many; CDR3 protein: CSASRPGLATPHF; CDR3 DNA: TGCAGTGCCTCCAGACCGGGACTAGCTACTCCACACTTC
J gene: TRBJ2-7; D gene: .; V gene: TRBV10-3; clone size: .; CDR3 protein: CAISEVGTYEQYF; CDR3 DNA: TGTGCCATCAGTGAGGTCGGAACCTACGAGCAGTACTTC
J gene: TRBJ1-1; D gene: .; V gene: TRBV6-2/TRBV6-3; clone size: .; CDR3 protein: CASRNPGRGAEAFF; CDR3 DNA: TGTGCCAGCAGGAACCCGGGACGAGGGGCTGAAGCTTTCTTT
J gene: TRBJ2-5; D gene: TRBD1; V gene: TRBV4-3; clone size: few; CDR3 protein: CASSPFTGVGETQYF; CDR3 DNA: TGCGCCAGCAGTCCTTTTACAGGGGTGGGCGAGACCCAGTACTTC
J gene: TRBJ2-4; D gene: .; V gene: TRBV6-1; clone size: .; CDR3 protein: CASSVNRENIQYF; CDR3 DNA: TGTGCCAGCAGTGTAAACAGAGAAAACATTCAGTACTTC
J gene: TRBJ2-5; D gene: TRBD1; V gene: TRBV5-1; clone size: .; CDR3 protein: CASRLWLGQPETQYF; CDR3 DNA: TGCGCCAGCAGGCTTTGGTTGGGACAGCCAGAGACCCAGTACTTC
J gene: TRBJ1-3; D gene: .; V gene: TRBV6-5; clone size: .; CDR3 protein: CASSYSRAGGNTIYF; CDR3 DNA: TGTGCCAGCAGTTACAGCAGGGCAGGCGGAAACACCATATATTTT
J gene: TRBJ2-7; D gene: TRBD2; V gene: TRBV4-2; clone size: .; CDR3 protein: CASSQGAGGGAYEQYF; CDR3 DNA: TGTGCCAGCAGCCAGGGAGCGGGAGGAGGCGCCTACGAGCAGTACTTC
J gene: TRBJ2-1; D gene: .; V gene: TRBV4-3; clone size: .; CDR3 protein: CASSQDWRGGWGEQFF; CDR3 DNA: TGCGCCAGCAGCCAAGATTGGCGGGGCGGGTGGGGTGAGCAGTTCTTC
J gene: TRBJ2-5; D gene: .; V gene: TRBV25-1; clone size: .; CDR3 protein: CASTGDGETQYF; CDR3 DNA: TGTGCCTCCACCGGAGACGGGGAGACCCAGTACTTC
J gene: TRBJ2-1; D gene: TRBD2; V gene: TRBV3-1; clone size: .; CDR3 protein: CASSQDLLAGSSYNEQFF; CDR3 DNA: TGTGCCAGCAGCCAAGATCTCCTAGCGGGCAGCTCCTACAATGAGCAGTTCTTC